Below, 30 T cell receptor beta chains from the same sample are listed, as sequenced in a study of cytomegalovirus exposure and HLA in healthy donors. The PCR employed 60 Vbeta primers together with 13 Jbeta primers. Sequenced by immunoSEQ multiplex PCR; TCRdb stores in-frame clones only, minus some. The sample shows about 110,000 clones, about three quarters of them seen only once. The sequenced sample was PBMCs. These receptors all stem from a woman in her twenties or thirties in good health and CMV-seronegative.

The J gene is TRBJ1-5, the V gene TRBV6-5, with 8 bases fitting TRBD1. The CDR3 runs to 13 residues. Germline CDR1 is MNHEY and CDR2 is SVGAGI. V shed 6 bases and J 11 bases; nucleotides not matched to a gene: 9. For the CDR3, the DNA is TGTGCCAGCAGCCCAGGACAGGGATCGGCCCAGCATTTT. Translating it yields CASSPGQGSAQHF.

This clone showed up just once. The chain combines TRBV7-2 with TRBJ2-3; no clear D. The CDR3 runs to 16 residues. In germline, CDR1 is SGHTA, CDR2 FQGNSA. The V end lost 1 base, the J end lost 2 bases, and 13 bases lay between the germline ends. CDR3 protein: CASSLVVRAYTDTQYF. The CDR3 DNA reads as TGTGCCAGCAGCTTAGTTGTTAGAGCTTACACAGATACGCAGTATTTT.

Notes on this clone: Other DNA sequences in this sample translate to the same CDR3. The rearrangement uses TRBV4-3 and TRBJ2-1, with 8 bases that match TRBD2. Germline V lookup: CDR1 LGHNA, CDR2 YSLEER. This CDR3 is built from 15 residues. The trim removed 4 bases at V and 8 bases at J, leaving 10 bases unmatched. CDR3 in DNA: TGCGCCAGCAGCCCCACTAGCGGCAGAGTTCATGAGCAGTTCTTC. As protein: CASSPTSGRVHEQFF.

The gene calls are TRBV4-2 and TRBJ1-1; D gene uncertain. CDR3 length equals 13 residues. Looked up from germline, CDR1 is LGHNA and CDR2 is YNFKEQ. Trimming removed 1 base from V and 5 bases from J, with 8 bases in between. The CDR3 reads CASSQGGPTEAFF. In DNA, the CDR3 is TGTGCCAGCAGCCAAGGTGGCCCGACTGAAGCTTTCTTT.

The chain uses TRBV19 and TRBJ2-5, with a possible D match to TRBD2 (6 bases). The CDR3 consists of 11 residues. Germline CDR1 LNHDA, CDR2 SQIVND (reference sequence). Trimming took off 3 bases at V and 11 bases at J, with 10 bases between the two ends. CDR3 in amino acids: CASSIPAGQYF. CDR3 in DNA: TGTGCCAGTAGTATCCCTGCGGGACAGTACTTC.

The count of this clone is one. The chain carries TRBV29-1 and TRBJ2-3; D is ambiguous. The germline gives CDR1 SQVTM, CDR2 ANQGSEA. The CDR3 is made up of 13 amino acids. Trimming took off 4 bases at V and 2 bases at J, with 10 bases between the two ends. For the CDR3, the DNA is TGCAGCGTTGTTATGGCCCCCACAGATACGCAGTATTTT. As protein: CSVVMAPTDTQYF.

The gene calls are TRBV4-1 and TRBJ2-7; D possibly corresponds to TRBD1 (5 bases). Germline V CDR1 and CDR2: MGHRA, YSYEKL. Trimming stripped 2 bases from V and 4 bases from J, with 9 bases between. The CDR3 runs 13 residues. The CDR3 region is CASSQPQGYEQYF. The CDR3 DNA is TGCGCCAGCAGCCAACCCCAGGGATACGAGCAGTACTTC.

CDR3 sequence (DNA): TGTGCCAGTAGTCCCGGGACAGGGCCCGACTACGAGCAGTACTTC. It yields the protein CASSPGTGPDYEQYF. The chain combines TRBV19 with TRBJ2-7; 9 positions agree with TRBD1. Trimming cost V 5 bases and J 3 bases; bases outside gene matches: 8. The CDR3 length is 15 residues. From germline, CDR1 is LNHDA and CDR2 SQIVND (reference sequence). Variable domain in full (rest from reference TRBV19 and TRBJ2-7): DGGITQSPKYLFRKEGQNVTLSCEQNLNHDAMYWYRQDPGQGLRLIYYSQIVNDFQKGDIAEGYSVSREKKESFPLTVTSAQKNPTAFYLCASSPGTGPDYEQYFGPGTRLTVT.

The chain uses TRBV19 and TRBJ2-7, with D possibly matching TRBD1 (6 bases). This CDR3 is built from 14 residues. The V and J ends lost 3 bases and 2 bases respectively, with 11 bases between them. Germline CDR1 reads LNHDA; CDR2 reads SQIVND (reference sequence). The CDR3 loop reads CASSIRGNPYEQYF. The DNA for the CDR3 is TGTGCCAGTAGTATCAGGGGAAATCCCTACGAGCAGTACTTC.

V usage is TRBV7-2 and J usage is TRBJ2-6; 7 bases map to TRBD2. Germline V gives CDR1 SGHTA, CDR2 FQGNSA. With V trimmed by 7 bases and J by 1 base, 4 bases remained unmatched. The CDR3 loop spans 15 amino acids. The CDR3 loop is CASNLGGSGANVLTF. CDR3 DNA: TGTGCCAGCAACCTGGGGGGGTCTGGGGCCAACGTCCTGACTTTC.

The chain couples TRBV2 to TRBJ1-2; 9 bases align to TRBD1. The junction had 14 bases not matched to a gene; V was cut back by 4 bases and J by 8 bases. Germline CDR1 reads SNHLY; CDR2 reads FYNNEI. The CDR3 sequence is 16 residues long. DNA for the CDR3: TGTGCCAGCAGTGTTATTTTTAGGACAGGGGTAGGGGGCTACACCTTC. It yields the protein CASSVIFRTGVGGYTF. Supplemented by reference TRBV2 and TRBJ1-2, the full variable domain reads EPEVTQTPSHQVTQMGQEVILRCVPISNHLYFYWYRQILGQKVEFLVSFYNNEISEKSEIFDDQFSVERPDGSNFTLKIRSTKLEDSAMYFCASSVIFRTGVGGYTFGSGTRLTVV.

The rearrangement links TRBV5-1 to TRBJ2-1, with TRBD1 matching 7 bases. Germline V gene data show CDR1 as SGHRS and CDR2 as YFSETQ. The junction had 4 bases not matched to a gene; V was cut back by 3 bases and J by 13 bases. There are 11 residues in the CDR3. The DNA of the CDR3 is TGCGCCAGCAGCTACGGACAGGAACAGTTCTTC. It specifies CASSYGQEQFF.

The chain is built from TRBV29-1 and TRBJ2-7, with D perhaps TRBD1 (5 bases). Germline loops: CDR1 SQVTM, CDR2 ANQGSEA. This CDR3 is 12 amino acids long. The V end lost 5 bases, the J end lost 0 bases, and 8 bases lay between the germline ends. CDR3 nucleotides: TGCAGCGTTTCAGGGTCCTCCTACGAGCAGTACTTC. Translating gives CSVSGSSYEQYF.

The CDR3, as DNA: TGTGCCAGCAGCTACCGGGACAGGGCTGAGGGGACTGAAGCTTTCTTT. It translates to CASSYRDRAEGTEAFF. This sequence joins TRBV9 and TRBJ1-1; 9 nucleotides align to TRBD1. This CDR3 region has 16 residues. Germline V gene data show CDR1 as SGDLS and CDR2 as YYNGEE. Losses at the gene ends were 4 bases for V and 5 bases for J; bases not matched to a gene: 12. The complete variable domain, with remaining parts taken from reference TRBV9 and TRBJ1-1, reads DSGVTQTPKHLITATGQRVTLRCSPRSGDLSVYWYQQSLDQGLQFLIQYYNGEERAKGNILERFSAQQFPDLHSELNLSSLELGDSALYFCASSYRDRAEGTEAFFGQGTRLTVV.

Written as DNA, the CDR3 is TGCGCCAGCAGCCAAGATCCGGAGACTAGCGGCCTCATGGGGGAGCAGTACTTC. This gives the protein CASSQDPETSGLMGEQYF. This chain connects TRBV4-3 to TRBJ2-7, with 9 bases that match TRBD2. The CDR3 contains 18 residues. Germline V gene data show CDR1 as LGHNA and CDR2 as YSLEER. The V segment lost 0 bases and the J segment 7 bases; nucleotides outside the gene matches: 16.

J is TRBJ1-5 and V is TRBV4-1; tentative D call: TRBD1 (5 bases). Germline values: CDR1 MGHRA, CDR2 YSYEKL. This CDR3 region has 15 residues. V shed 1 base and J shed 3 bases, with 10 bases lying between them. CDR3 bases: TGCGCCAGCAGCCAAGGGCAAGGGGCCAATCAGCCCCAGCATTTT. It yields the protein CASSQGQGANQPQHF.

The gene calls are TRBV9 and TRBJ2-7; 8 bases line up with TRBD1. CDR1 is SGDLS, CDR2 YYNGEE, per germline. V shed 3 bases, J shed 5 bases, and the junction held 13 bases outside the gene matches. This CDR3 has 16 residues. CDR3 amino acids: CASSDGDRLVVHEQYF. CDR3 DNA: TGTGCCAGCAGCGATGGGGACAGGCTTGTAGTACACGAGCAGTACTTC.

The V and J genes are TRBV4-3 and TRBJ1-2; 11 bases line up with TRBD1. Germline V gene lookup returns CDR1 LGHNA and CDR2 YSLEER. The CDR3 is 16 residues long. J lost 0 bases, V lost 3 bases, and 3 bases had no gene match. In DNA form, the CDR3 reads TGCGCCAGCAGCCAGGGGACAGGGGGGCCTAACTATGGCTACACCTTC. Encoded protein: CASSQGTGGPNYGYTF.

This chain links TRBV20-1 with TRBJ2-3; D not resolved. The V gene lost 5 bases and the J gene lost 5 bases, with 8 bases spanning the gap. The length of the CDR3 is 11 residues. Germline V gives CDR1 DFQATT, CDR2 SNEGSKA (reference sequence). CDR3 nucleotides: TGCAGTGCTTTACATATAGATACGCAGTATTTT. Residues: CSALHIDTQYF.

The chain couples TRBV6-4 to TRBJ1-4, with 7 nucleotides matching TRBD1. Germline V gives CDR1 MRHNA, CDR2 SNTAGT. V shed 9 bases, J shed 12 bases, and the junction held 22 bases outside the gene matches. This CDR3 comprises 16 residues. DNA of the CDR3: TGTGCCAGTCCCGGGACAGCAAAAGGTCCCGCGGATCAACTGTTTTTT. It codes for CASPGTAKGPADQLFF.

This rearrangement joins TRBV6-5 to TRBJ2-2; D possibly corresponds to TRBD1 (6 bases). The germline CDR1 and CDR2 sequences are MNHEY and SVGAGI. Trimming took 7 bases from V and 7 from J, leaving 10 bases between them. This CDR3 region has 12 residues. In DNA form, the CDR3 reads TGTGCCAGCAAGGGGGTGTTCGGGGAGCTGTTTTTT. This sequence encodes CASKGVFGELFF.

The chain recombines TRBV4-1 with TRBJ2-7; D gene uncertain. Germline CDR1 reads MGHRA; CDR2 reads YSYEKL. V was cut by 0 bases and J by 0 bases, with 12 bases left in between. The CDR3 is 16 residues long. CDR3 coding DNA: TGCGCCAGCAGCCAAGAGCGATTTCCAAGCTCCTACGAGCAGTACTTC. This sequence encodes CASSQERFPSSYEQYF.

The rearrangement links TRBV30 to TRBJ1-3; tentatively, D is TRBD1 (5 bases). CDR3 size: 13 residues. Germline CDR1 reads GTSNPN; CDR2 reads SVGIG (reference sequence). The germline V and J ends were trimmed by 4 bases and 2 bases, with 9 bases remaining between them. CDR3 bases: TGTGCCTGGAATGTAGGGGCTGGAAACACCATATATTTT. Translation: CAWNVGAGNTIYF.

The V gene is TRBV7-9, the J gene TRBJ1-2, with 8 bases identical to TRBD1. The CDR3 consists of 16 residues. CDR1 and CDR2 (germline): SEHNR, FQNEAQ (reference sequence). V lost 5 bases to trimming and J lost 0 bases; unmatched junction nucleotides: 8. The CDR3 DNA sequence: TGTGCCAGCAGCGGACCGGGACAGGCTGCTAACTATGGCTACACCTTC. As protein: CASSGPGQAANYGYTF.

In its sample, this clone was seen a few times. This chain uses TRBV4-1 with TRBJ2-1; weak D call: TRBD1 (6 bases). CDR1 is MGHRA and CDR2 is YSYEKL in the germline V gene. The CDR3 runs to 14 residues. V lost 1 base and J lost 9, with 13 bases in between. CDR3 sequence: CASSQATGQTEQFF. CDR3 nucleotides: TGCGCCAGCAGCCAAGCTACTGGACAGACTGAGCAGTTCTTC.

This sequence joins TRBV29-1 and TRBJ2-5; TRBD1 aligns across 7 bases. Germline CDR1 and CDR2: SQVTM and ANQGSEA. V shed 4 bases, J shed 2 bases, and the junction held 7 bases outside the gene matches. This CDR3 is built from 14 residues. CDR3 amino acids: CSVVYRGRQETQYF. The CDR3 DNA sequence: TGCAGCGTTGTCTACAGGGGCCGACAAGAGACCCAGTACTTC.

In nucleotides, the CDR3 is TGTGCCAGCAGCAGTGGGGAGGGAGCGGGACGCACAGATACGCAGTATTTT. It translates to CASSSGEGAGRTDTQYF. The chain links TRBV11-2 to TRBJ2-3; 7 bases line up with TRBD2. The J segment lost 1 base and the V segment lost 5 bases, leaving 12 bases of the junction unmatched. Germline-derived CDR1 and CDR2 are SGHAT and FQNNGV. CDR3 length: 17 residues. The complete variable domain, with remaining parts taken from reference TRBV11-2 and TRBJ2-3, reads EAGVAQSPRYKIIEKRQSVAFWCNPISGHATLYWYQQILGQGPKLLIQFQNNGVVDDSQLPKDRFSAERLKGVDSTLKIQPAKLEDSAVYLCASSSGEGAGRTDTQYFGPGTRLTVL.

V usage is TRBV28 and J usage is TRBJ2-2, with TRBD1 matching over 7 bases. Germline V CDR1 and CDR2: MDHEN, SYDVKM. V shed 6 bases, J shed 2 bases, and the junction held 9 bases outside the gene matches. The CDR3 consists of 16 residues. For the CDR3, the DNA is TGTGCCAGCAGCTCTTTTGGGACAGCTAACACCGGGGAGCTGTTTTTT. Translated: CASSSFGTANTGELFF.

The genes are TRBV9 and TRBJ2-3, with 8 bases identical to TRBD2. Trimming took 5 bases from V and 1 from J; bases not matched to a gene: 6. CDR3 length: 15 residues. CDR1 SGDLS and CDR2 YYNGEE come from the germline V gene. The CDR3 sequence: CASSLREGGTDTQYF. CDR3 DNA sequence: TGTGCCAGCAGTCTACGGGAGGGGGGCACAGATACGCAGTATTTT.

The chain carries TRBV18 and TRBJ2-7, with TRBD1 identical over 7 bases. The CDR3 extends over 15 amino acids. Germline CDR1 reads KGHSH; CDR2 reads LQKENI. Unmatched junction bases numbered 11, after V lost 6 bases and J lost 3 bases. The CDR3 loop is CASSQGQNEFYEQYF. The CDR3 DNA sequence: TGTGCCAGCTCCCAGGGACAGAATGAATTCTACGAGCAGTACTTC.